The clone carrying this T cell receptor (beta chain) was detected only a few times. The antigen remains unidentified. The CDR3 extends over 18 amino acids. Germline-derived CDR1 and CDR2 are MNHEY and SVGAGI. V was cut by 2 bases and J by 9 bases, with 27 bases left in between. TCRdb recomputed calls from the reads with MiXCR, one row per CDR3 protein. The sample shows a few hundred thousand distinct CDR3 sequences, 33% of them seen only once. The sample is drawn from a study of T cell repertoires in cytomegalovirus infection. Study context: As its CMV epitopes, the study selected recently identified HLA-C-restricted and well-studied HLA-B-restricted targets. CMV infection and matching HLA type were both indicated by public TCR beta signatures.

Points from the study as a whole: Cumulated frequencies of public TCR beta families served to identify carriers of CMV plus the relevant HLA. The ex vivo response was dominated by HLA-C-restricted CMV-specific TCR beta clonotypes.

This specimen consisted of cultured PBMCs, obtained from culture after CMV antigen stimulation. The TCR was taken from a human donor in good health (CMV status not recorded). Some clones in this sample may be carry-over from other donors' samples. This chain connects TRBV6-5 to TRBJ2-3; the D call may be TRBD1 or TRBD2 (5 bases each). CDR3 in amino acids: CASSYRSGPSSLRWTQYF. The CDR3 nucleotides read TGTGCCAGCAGTTACCGATCGGGGCCCTCCAGCCTCCGTTGGACGCAGTATTTT.